Listed here is a single TCR beta chain. The specificity of this receptor is unknown. No base qualities exist here, and no much larger clone lies one base off it. TCR CDR3 regions were amplified from genomic DNA by multiplex PCR using the deep immunoSEQ assay. Extracted genomic DNA from each cell subset was spread evenly across all wells of several immunoSEQ 96-well plates, with each plate serving as a replicate. Each replicate PCR for sorted subsets received about 220 ng genomic DNA, equal to 28,000 or so T cell genomes. The purified libraries were quantified using a Qubit 3.0 fluorometer, sized with a Bioanalyzer 2100, and then quantified again using the KAPA Library Quantification kit. Every immunoSEQ 96-well plate was sequenced on a separate single-read 150-cycle Illumina NextSeq 550 flow cell. The source study handled its data this way. Because the immunoSEQ output held only junctional sequences and lacked quality scores, the filtering could not match the filtering applied to full-length reads. To assign V/J genes and CDR3, sequences were annotated using PyIR, a Python wrapper for IgBLAST v1.9, with IMGT germline references. Reads were removed for weak V/J assignments (E-value above 1e-6), missing CDR3, stop codons, out-of-frame junctions, or ambiguous translated residues. V3J clonotypes were defined as sequences sharing the same inferred V gene, J gene, and CDR3 amino acid sequence. Percentage overlap between repertoires was calculated by dividing the number of shared unique clonotypes by the size of the smaller repertoire. Repertoire richness was assessed with RTK rarefaction, the Chao1 estimator, and Recon v2.1 estimates of unobserved clonotypes. Generation probabilities for all TCRbeta clonotypes obtained by the gDNA method from a few donors were computed using OLGA. In its TCRdb copy, this immuneACCESS table keeps in-frame sequences only and misses some clones. Where compared with another copy, unresolved V genes explain less than half of these, and the others have no known cause. V and J calls and clone size are those listed in that table; D and trimming were worked out from the DNA. This sample comprises some 630,000 clones, 95% to 97% of them detected only once. The ten largest clonotypes hold approximately 0.1% of the sample.

This entry is derived from a study of shared clonotypes between healthy human individuals (dated by TCRdb to about 2020). Study-wide context: A couple of women and a few men aged 18 to 49 years were included in the cohort. For each donor, three plates each were used for CD4 naive and CD4 memory, two plates were used for CD8 naive, and one plate was used for CD8 memory. The study deeply sequenced blood TCR repertoires of roughly five healthy adults to estimate repertoire size and the extent of clonotype sharing between individuals. To increase sequencing depth and limit assay-specific biases, TCR repertoire library preparation and sequencing were carried out by different laboratories using diverse techniques. Each donor's leukapheresis produced roughly between roughly 0.85 and 10 billion PBMCs. Here is what the overall study found, with its caveats: Across four donors, approximately 5% of naive CD4, roughly 3.8% of naive CD8, approximately 2.5% of memory CD4, and over 0.35% of memory CD8 clonotypes were shared. Sampling was restricted to blood, and TCR repertoires in tissues likely differ from the TCR repertoires found in blood. Naive subsets generally had larger estimated clonotype richness than memory subsets. Pairwise subsampling indicated that sequencing depth was expected to affect the degree of clonotype sharing among donors. Because the study included only a small number of donors, the genetic and exposure-history diversity represented was limited. Compared with non-shared clonotypes, the clonotypes found in all four sorted-subset donors had higher generation probabilities. Even with the large sequencing depth, rarefaction of the sorted-subset datasets indicated that sequencing was incomplete.

The germline V gene (reference sequence) specifies LNHDA as CDR1 and SQIVND as CDR2. The CDR3 has 18 amino acids, counting the end cysteine and phenylalanine. Only CDR3 DNA is held: 54 bases, read in frame from base 1. V was cut back by 0 bases and J by 0 bases, leaving a gap of 15 bases between them. CD8 naive samples consisted of CD45RO-negative cells that were positively selected for CCR7, yielding a CD45RA+CCR7+ population without TemRA cells. The donors were healthy, HIV-negative adults with no recently reported acute infections or vaccinations. Every donor was a Caucasian adult living in Nashville, Tennessee, USA. Blood was collected by leukapheresis, and PBMCs were isolated by Ficoll-Histopaque density gradient centrifugation and then cryopreserved in liquid nitrogen vapor phase. Analytical flow cytometry was used to check the purity and quantity of every magnetically sorted T cell population. Genomic DNA was isolated from each sorted fraction and quantified by UV absorbance on a Nanodrop 2000c.

Sequenced: naive CD8+ T cells sorted from blood. The cell subset or site label, read with the paper, signifies: CD45RA+CCR7+. This clonotype originated in a woman aged 30 to 39 in good health. Rearrangement joined TRBV19 to TRBJ1-5, with the D segment identity uncertain. This receptor carries the CDR3 CASSIDQASRYSNQPQHF. The sequence in DNA is TGTGCCAGTAGTATAGACCAGGCCTCCCGATATAGCAATCAGCCCCAGCATTTT.